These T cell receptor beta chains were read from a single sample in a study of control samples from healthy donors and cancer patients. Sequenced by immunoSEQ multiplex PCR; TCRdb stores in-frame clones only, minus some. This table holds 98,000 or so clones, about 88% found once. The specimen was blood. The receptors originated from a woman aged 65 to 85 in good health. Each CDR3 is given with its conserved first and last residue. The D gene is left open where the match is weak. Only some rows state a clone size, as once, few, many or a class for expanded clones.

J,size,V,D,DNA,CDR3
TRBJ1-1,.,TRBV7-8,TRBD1,TGTGCCAGCAGCTTAGCGACAGGGGAAGCTTTCTTT,CASSLATGEAFF
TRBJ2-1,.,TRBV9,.,TGTGCCAGCAGCCAAGGAACCTACAATGAGCAGTTCTTC,CASSQGTYNEQFF
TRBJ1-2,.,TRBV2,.,TGTGCCAGCATACCCCCCGGGTGGGGGGTCTATGGCTACACCTTC,CASIPPGWGVYGYTF
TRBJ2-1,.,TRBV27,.,TGTGCCAGCAGTTCGCGCCAGCGCGGGAATGAGCAGTTCTTC,CASSSRQRGNEQFF
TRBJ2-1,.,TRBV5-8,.,TGTGCCAGCAGCGGGGGGAATGAGCAGTTCTTC,CASSGGNEQFF
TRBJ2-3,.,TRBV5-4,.,TGTGCCAGCAGCCTGAGGGGCCCAGATACGCAGTATTTT,CASSLRGPDTQYF
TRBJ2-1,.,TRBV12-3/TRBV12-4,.,TGTGCCAGCAGTTTTAAAAATGAGCAGTTCTTC,CASSFKNEQFF
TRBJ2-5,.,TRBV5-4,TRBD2,TGTGCCAGCAGCTTGCGGAACCTAGCGGGAGCAGAGACCCAGTACTTC,CASSLRNLAGAETQYF
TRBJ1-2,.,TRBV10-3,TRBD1,TGTGCCATCAGGGGACAGGCTTATGGCTACACCTTC,CAIRGQAYGYTF
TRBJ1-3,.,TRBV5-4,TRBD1,TGTGCCAGCAGCTACGACAGGGTAGCTAACACCATATATTTT,CASSYDRVANTIYF
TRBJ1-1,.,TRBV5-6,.,TGTGCCAGCAGCCCGGGAACTAAGAACACTGAAGCTTTCTTT,CASSPGTKNTEAFF
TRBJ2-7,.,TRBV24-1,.,TGTGCCACCAGTGATGGGTCTAGCATTTCCGAGCAGTACTTC,CATSDGSSISEQYF
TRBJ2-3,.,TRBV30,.,TGTGCCTGGAGTGTAGGGGGTTCGATGCTGGTTACGCAGTATTTT,CAWSVGGSMLVTQYF
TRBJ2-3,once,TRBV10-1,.,TGCGCCAGCAGGGGTGGACTCCAGGATACGCAGTATTTT,CASRGGLQDTQYF
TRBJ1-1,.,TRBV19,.,TGTGCCAGTAGTATAATAGGCACTGAAGCTTTCTTT,CASSIIGTEAFF
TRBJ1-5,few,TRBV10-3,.,TGTGCCATCAGCCGAGAAAGGGGGAGCAATCAGCCCCAGCATTTT,CAISRERGSNQPQHF
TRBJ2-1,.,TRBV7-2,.,TGTGCCAGCAGCTTAGGCTTCTACAATGAGCAGTTCTTC,CASSLGFYNEQFF
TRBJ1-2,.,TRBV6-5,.,TGTGCCAGCAGTTTCTACCCTCGGGGAGAAGACTATGGCTACACCTTC,CASSFYPRGEDYGYTF
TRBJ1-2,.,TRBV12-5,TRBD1,TGTGCTAGTGGTTTGGACAGGGGGCACTATGGCTACACCTTC,CASGLDRGHYGYTF
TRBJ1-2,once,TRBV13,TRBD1,TGTGCCAGCAGCACTAGACAGGGGAGCTATGGCTACACCTTC,CASSTRQGSYGYTF
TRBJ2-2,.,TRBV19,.,TGTGCCAGTACCCCAGGGGCCTCGAGAGAGGCCCGGGAGCTGTTTTTT,CASTPGASREARELFF
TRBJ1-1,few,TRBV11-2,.,TGTGCCAGCAGCTCTACGGACAGAAAGAACACTGAAGCTTTCTTT,CASSSTDRKNTEAFF
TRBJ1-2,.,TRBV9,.,TGTGCCAGCAGCGTTTTTCAGGGCGGTAGCTATGGCTACACCTTC,CASSVFQGGSYGYTF
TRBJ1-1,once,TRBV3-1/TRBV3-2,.,TGTGCCAGCAGCCAGAGGGGTGACACTGAAGCTTTCTTT,CASSQRGDTEAFF
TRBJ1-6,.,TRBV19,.,TGTGCCAGTAGCCGGCAGGGAGGGTATAATTCACCCCTCCACTTT,CASSRQGGYNSPLHF
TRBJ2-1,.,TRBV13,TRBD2,TGTGCCAGCAGCTTATACCAACGGACTAGCGGGAGGGCCTCCTACAATGAGCAGTTCTTC,CASSLYQRTSGRASYNEQFF
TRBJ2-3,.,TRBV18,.,TGTGCCAGCTCACCCGTTGATAGCACAGATACGCAGTATTTT,CASSPVDSTDTQYF
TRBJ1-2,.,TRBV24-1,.,TGTGCCACCAGTGCAGGAGGCGGTGGCTACACCTTC,CATSAGGGGYTF
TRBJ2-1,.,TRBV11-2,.,TGTGCCAGCAGCTTTGCCGCCAGCAATGAGCAGTTCTTC,CASSFAASNEQFF
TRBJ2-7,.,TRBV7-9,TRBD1,TGTGCCAGCAGCTTAGGCGGGACAGGGGGCCGGGACGAGCAGTACTTC,CASSLGGTGGRDEQYF
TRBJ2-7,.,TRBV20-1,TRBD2,TGCAGTGCTAGTCCGGCGGGGGGTTCGAGAGAGCAGTACTTC,CSASPAGGSREQYF
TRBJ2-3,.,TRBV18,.,TGTGCCAGCTCACAGGGGACTGCTTCCATAGATACGCAGTATTTT,CASSQGTASIDTQYF
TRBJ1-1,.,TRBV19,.,TGTGCCAGTACCAAGGGAGGGGACACTGAAGCTTTCTTT,CASTKGGDTEAFF
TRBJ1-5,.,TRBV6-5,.,TGTGCCAGCAGTTACAAGGGGAGGAATCAGCCCCAGCATTTT,CASSYKGRNQPQHF
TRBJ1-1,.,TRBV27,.,TGTGCCAGCAAAACCCGCACCGAAGCTTTCTTT,CASKTRTEAFF
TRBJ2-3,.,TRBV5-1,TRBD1,TGCGCCAGCAGCTCCTTACAGGGGGCGACAGATACGCAGTATTTT,CASSSLQGATDTQYF
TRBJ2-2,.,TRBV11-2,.,TGTGCCAGCAGCCACCTTAACACCGGGGAGCTGTTTTTT,CASSHLNTGELFF
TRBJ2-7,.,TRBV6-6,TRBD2,TGTGCCAGCAGTTTAGCGGGAGGCTCCTACGAGCAGTACTTC,CASSLAGGSYEQYF
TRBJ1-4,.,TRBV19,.,TGTGCCAGTAGTCCCAGGACGGCCGGTAACGAAAAACTGTTTTTT,CASSPRTAGNEKLFF
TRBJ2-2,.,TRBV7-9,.,TGTGCCAGCAGCCCTGGACTCTATAAGGCCGGGGAGCTGTTTTTT,CASSPGLYKAGELFF
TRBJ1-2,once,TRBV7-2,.,TGTGCCAGCAGCTTAGACAGGGCTCTCGTGGATGGCTACACCTTC,CASSLDRALVDGYTF
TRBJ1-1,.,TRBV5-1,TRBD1,TGCGCCAGCAGCTTTTGGGACAGGTCGAACACTGAAGCTTTCTTT,CASSFWDRSNTEAFF
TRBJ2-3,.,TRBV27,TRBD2,TGTGCCAGTAGGGACTACACAGATACGCAGTATTTT,CASRDYTDTQYF
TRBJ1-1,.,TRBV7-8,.,TGTGCCAGCAGCCAACAGGCGTTGAACACTGAAGCTTTCTTT,CASSQQALNTEAFF
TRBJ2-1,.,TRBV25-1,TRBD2,TGTGCCAGCAGATCGACCAGCGGGAAAATCAATGAGCAGTTCTTC,CASRSTSGKINEQFF
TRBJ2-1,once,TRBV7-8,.,TGTGCCAGCAGGGGAACAGGGATTTGGAATGAGCAGTTCTTC,CASRGTGIWNEQFF
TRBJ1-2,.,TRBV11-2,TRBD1,TGTGCCAGCAGCAAAGGACAGGGCGAAAACTATGGCTACACCTTC,CASSKGQGENYGYTF
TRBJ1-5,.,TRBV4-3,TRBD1,TGCGCCAGCAGCCAAGACTTTAGGCAGGGGGGAAGCAATCAGCCCCAGCATTTT,CASSQDFRQGGSNQPQHF
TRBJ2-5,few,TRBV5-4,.,TGTGCCAGCAGTTTAGATGGACCCACCCAAGAGACCCAGTACTTC,CASSLDGPTQETQYF
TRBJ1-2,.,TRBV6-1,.,TGTGCCAGCAGTGAAAGTGCAGCCTATGGCTACACCTTC,CASSESAAYGYTF
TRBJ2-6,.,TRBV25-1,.,TGTGCCAGCAGTGATAATGCGTCTGGGGCCAACGTCCTGACTTTC,CASSDNASGANVLTF
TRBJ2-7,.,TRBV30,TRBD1,TGTGCCTGGAGCCCCGCTTCGGGACAGGGCTACTTC,CAWSPASGQGYF
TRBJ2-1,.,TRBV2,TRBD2,TGTGCCAGCAGACCTCTAGCGGGAGGTAACAATGAGCAGTTCTTC,CASRPLAGGNNEQFF
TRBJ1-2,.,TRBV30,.,TGTGCCTGGAGGGAGGATAACTATGGCTACACCTTC,CAWREDNYGYTF
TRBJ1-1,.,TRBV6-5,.,TGTGCCAGCATGAATGGAGGGGCGCAAACTGAAGCTTTCTTT,CASMNGGAQTEAFF
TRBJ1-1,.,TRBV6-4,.,TGTGCCAGCAGTGAGGGGGCGTTCACTGAAGCTTTCTTT,CASSEGAFTEAFF